This T cell receptor beta chain was observed in a study of patients and donors after allogeneic stem cell transplantation. V was trimmed by 5 bases and J by 2 bases, leaving 19 bases between them. This CDR3 spans 17 amino acids. The germline V gene has CDR1 SEHNR and CDR2 FQNEAQ (reference sequence). In TCRdb, the RT-PCR reads were re-called with MiXCR into one record per CDR3 protein. Of 25,000 to 30,000 distinct CDR3 sequences in the sample, roughly 8% were seen once. This clonotype has a count of ten or more. The sequence came from a human donor who was either an allogeneic HSCT recipient or a stem cell or donor lymphocyte infusion donor (not recorded which). It is not recorded whose cells these are; they may come from a transplant donor. The sequencing input was blood, either unsorted or a sorted T cell fraction (not recorded which). This chain uses TRBV7-9 with TRBJ2-4; possible D gene TRBD2, 6 bases. The CDR3 DNA reads as TGTGCCAGCAGCCCCCCGAGATTGGGGGGAACCAAAAACATTCAGTACTTC. This gives the protein CASSPPRLGGTKNIQYF.